This T cell receptor (beta chain) appears in the sequencing data of a study of patients and donors after allogeneic stem cell transplantation. TCRdb used MiXCR to reprocess the RT-PCR reads, holding one entry per CDR3 protein. The table shows hundreds of thousands of distinct CDR3 sequences, with approximately 16% occurring only once. The table lists this clonotype with many counts. Sequencing input: blood, either unsorted or a sorted T cell fraction (not recorded which). The receptor comes from a human donor who was either an allogeneic HSCT recipient or a stem cell or donor lymphocyte infusion donor (not recorded which). It is not recorded whose cells these are; they may come from a transplant donor.

CDR3 bases: TGTGCCACCAGCAGTGGACTTTGGGGCAATCAGCCCCAGCATTTT. Its protein is CATSSGLWGNQPQHF. This rearrangement joins TRBV15 to TRBJ1-5; D is uncertain. The V gene lost 3 bases and the J gene lost 2 bases, with 11 bases spanning the gap. Per the germline V gene, CDR1 is LNHNV and CDR2 is YYDKDF (reference sequence). The CDR3 consists of 15 residues.